Presented here are 24 T cell receptor beta chains from one specimen sequenced in a study of radiation and T cells in renal cell carcinoma. Time point: blood 2 weeks post-SBRT. Treatment: 15 Gy SBRT to primary tumor, nephrectomy 4 weeks later. Clones were read by immunoSEQ multiplex PCR, and TCRdb kept only the in-frame ones, dropping some. The repertoire holds some 150,000 clones, about 87% seen once, with 10% to 15% in the top ten. The input for sequencing was blood, taken from a patient whose treatment included radiotherapy and nephrectomy. Receptors originate from a woman in her forties or fifties with renal cell carcinoma.

The chain links TRBV6-6 to TRBJ1-2; 9 bases align to TRBD1. The CDR3 extends over 14 amino acids. CDR1 MNHNY and CDR2 SVGAGI come from the germline V gene (reference sequence). Losses at the gene ends were 5 bases for V and 8 bases for J; bases not matched to a gene: 9. The CDR3 spells CASSGEGTGRGYTF. The DNA of the CDR3 is TGTGCCAGCAGTGGAGAGGGGACAGGGAGGGGCTACACCTTC.

J is TRBJ1-3 and V is TRBV6-1; 7 positions match TRBD1. V lost 2 bases to trimming and J lost 0 bases; unmatched junction nucleotides: 10. The CDR3 has 18 residues. Germline CDR1 MNHNS, CDR2 SASEGT. This chain's CDR3 is CASSENWTGPISGNTIYF. The DNA for the CDR3 is TGTGCCAGCAGTGAAAACTGGACAGGCCCGATCTCTGGAAACACCATATATTTT.

V and J are TRBV6-6 and TRBJ2-7; D call uncertain. Germline CDR1 and CDR2: MNHNY and SVGAGI (reference sequence). CDR3 length: 13 residues. V gave up 6 bases and J gave up 2 bases, with 11 bases separating them. The CDR3 DNA follows: TGTGCCAGCAGGCTAGGTGGGCCCTACGAGCAGTACTTC. It is translated as CASRLGGPYEQYF.

V is TRBV6-6 and J is TRBJ2-3; D possibly corresponds to TRBD1 (5 bases). The germline V gene encodes CDR1 MNHNY and CDR2 SVGAGI (reference sequence). The germline V and J ends were trimmed by 9 bases and 2 bases, with 15 bases remaining between them. The CDR3 is 14 residues long. The CDR3: CASLRGLDTDTQYF. The DNA for the CDR3 is TGTGCCAGTTTAAGGGGCCTTGACACAGATACGCAGTATTTT.

This clone was seen only once. CDR3 sequence (DNA): TGTGCCAGCAGTTACCCGCCGGGACAGGGGGATTCACCCCTCCACTTT. Protein product: CASSYPPGQGDSPLHF. J is TRBJ1-6 and V is TRBV6-5; 11 nucleotides line up with TRBD1. CDR1 and CDR2 from the germline V gene are MNHEY and SVGAGI. After removal of 2 bases from V and 8 bases from J, the junction contained 5 bases not matched to a gene. This CDR3 is 16 amino acids long.

This clone was seen a single time. CDR3 protein: CASSPGQGSKNIQYF. Written as DNA, the CDR3 is TGTGCCAGCAGCCCCGGACAGGGGTCCAAAAACATTCAGTACTTC. The chain uses TRBV28 and TRBJ2-4; 9 bases line up with TRBD1. Germline V gene data show CDR1 as MDHEN and CDR2 as SYDVKM. V lost 6 bases, J lost 2 bases, and 5 bases stayed unmatched. The length of the CDR3 is 15 residues.

The V and J genes are TRBV5-1 and TRBJ1-4; D ambiguous. Germline CDR1 SGHRS, CDR2 YFSETQ. The CDR3 runs to 18 residues. The germline V and J ends were trimmed by 0 bases and 3 bases, with 18 bases remaining between them. CDR3: CASSLVMGGSSPNEKLFF. CDR3 coding DNA: TGCGCCAGCAGCTTGGTAATGGGAGGTTCTTCCCCTAATGAAAAACTGTTTTTT.

The V and J genes are TRBV7-2 and TRBJ1-2; D gene ambiguous. CDR1 is SGHTA, CDR2 FQGNSA, per germline. The CDR3 consists of 14 residues. Trimming took 5 bases from V and 0 from J, leaving 10 bases between them. CDR3 in amino acids: CASSLPEANYGYTF. The DNA of the CDR3 is TGTGCCAGCAGCCTACCGGAAGCTAACTATGGCTACACCTTC.

The genes are TRBV27 and TRBJ2-2; 7 positions agree with TRBD2. With 5 bases clipped from V and 1 base from J, the junction kept 4 bases outside the gene matches. The CDR3 is 15 amino acids. Germline V gene data show CDR1 as MNHEY and CDR2 as SMNVEV (reference sequence). The CDR3 bases are TGTGCCAGCAGTGGGGGGAGGGTGAACACCGGGGAGCTGTTTTTT. Its translation: CASSGGRVNTGELFF.

V is TRBV6-5 and J is TRBJ2-3; 7 bases map to TRBD1. The CDR3 is made up of 15 amino acids. Germline loops: CDR1 MNHEY, CDR2 SVGAGI. Unmatched junction bases numbered 8, after V lost 4 bases and J lost 4 bases. The CDR3 DNA reads as TGTGCCAGCAGTTTCCAACCAGGGGGACCAGATACGCAGTATTTT. Translation: CASSFQPGGPDTQYF.

The chain combines TRBV6-1 with TRBJ1-6, with a tentative D call TRBD1 (6 bases). CDR3 length: 15 amino acids. Germline V gene data show CDR1 as MNHNS and CDR2 as SASEGT. V lost 10 bases and J lost 2, with 15 bases in between. The DNA of the CDR3 is TGTGCCACCACGGACAGCCTTACCTATAATTCACCCCTCCACTTT. It yields the protein CATTDSLTYNSPLHF.

The chain combines TRBV2 with TRBJ1-5, with a weak D call TRBD1 (5 bases). The ends were cut back, 4 bases at V and 5 bases at J, with 12 bases in the middle. CDR1 and CDR2 from the germline V gene are SNHLY and FYNNEI. The length of the CDR3 is 14 residues. In DNA form, the CDR3 reads TGTGCCAGCAGTGCGGCGGACATTTATCAGCCCCAGCATTTT. Protein product: CASSAADIYQPQHF. Filled out from reference TRBV2 and TRBJ1-5, the complete variable domain reads EPEVTQTPSHQVTQMGQEVILRCVPISNHLYFYWYRQILGQKVEFLVSFYNNEISEKSEIFDDQFSVERPDGSNFTLKIRSTKLEDSAMYFCASSAADIYQPQHFGDGTRLSIL.

For this clone: The junction shows a germline mismatch at one end, possibly a read error. J is TRBJ2-1 and V is TRBV2; D gene unclear. The germline V gene has CDR1 SNHLY and CDR2 FYNNEI. This CDR3 region has 13 residues. CDR3 region: CASCEGIEYEQFF. For the CDR3, the DNA is TGTGCCAGCTGTGAAGGGATTGAATATGAGCAGTTCTTC.

The chain recombines TRBV2 with TRBJ2-1; TRBD2 aligns across 7 bases. CDR3 length: 12 amino acids. V was pared by 6 bases and J by 4 bases, with 0 bases of the junction left unmatched. The germline CDR1 and CDR2 sequences are SNHLY and FYNNEI. The CDR3 nucleotides are TGTGCCAGCAGGGGGGGGTACAATGAGCAGTTCTTC. Amino acid sequence: CASRGGYNEQFF.

V and J are TRBV4-1 and TRBJ2-7; TRBD1 agrees at 9 bases. Germline V gene lookup returns CDR1 MGHRA and CDR2 YSYEKL. This CDR3 region has 17 residues. Trimming took 1 base from V and 2 from J; bases not matched to a gene: 9. In DNA form, the CDR3 reads TGCGCCAGCAGCCAAGTTGCTTCCCGGGACAGGGCCTACGAGCAGTACTTC. This gives the protein CASSQVASRDRAYEQYF.

The chain joins TRBV19 to TRBJ1-1; maybe TRBD1 (5 bases). From germline, CDR1 is LNHDA and CDR2 SQIVND (reference sequence). Trimming shortened V by 6 bases and J by 4 bases, and 18 bases separated the two germline ends. The CDR3 loop spans 15 amino acids. The CDR3: CASRRRTGEGTEAFF. The CDR3 nucleotides are TGTGCCAGTAGGAGGAGGACGGGGGAGGGCACTGAAGCTTTCTTT.

This chain joins TRBV5-1 and TRBJ1-6; D ambiguous. Germline loops: CDR1 SGHRS, CDR2 YFSETQ. Trimming pared 3 bases from V and 6 bases from J, leaving 10 bases between. This CDR3 region has 14 residues. In DNA, the CDR3 is TGCGCCAGCAGCTCGACCAATCCTAATTCACCCCTCCACTTT. The encoded protein is CASSSTNPNSPLHF.

The chain couples TRBV7-2 to TRBJ2-5; D is possibly TRBD1 or TRBD2 (5 bases each). Trimming removed 0 bases from V and 2 bases from J, with 10 bases in between. The CDR3 runs 15 residues. Germline V gene sequence: CDR1 SGHTA, CDR2 FQGNSA. In DNA, the CDR3 is TGTGCCAGCAGCTTAGCAGGGGAGAAACAAGAGACCCAGTACTTC. Its translation is CASSLAGEKQETQYF.

The chain recombines TRBV7-9 with TRBJ1-4; tentative D call: TRBD1 (6 bases). The CDR3 covers 16 residues. Germline values: CDR1 SEHNR, CDR2 FQNEAQ (reference sequence). Trimming left V 3 bases short and J 5 bases short, with 16 bases between. The CDR3 region is CASSLMTGAQNEKLFF. The CDR3 nucleotides read TGTGCCAGCAGCTTGATGACAGGAGCTCAAAATGAAAAACTGTTTTTT. Full variable domain (missing parts from reference TRBV7-9 and TRBJ1-4): DTGVSQNPRHKITKRGQNVTFRCDPISEHNRLYWYRQTLGQGPEFLTYFQNEAQLEKSRLLSDRFSAERPKGSFSTLEIQRTEQGDSAMYLCASSLMTGAQNEKLFFGSGTQLSVL.

V gene TRBV20-1 combines with J gene TRBJ1-3, with D unclear. Trimming pared 6 bases from V and 2 bases from J, leaving 5 bases between. The CDR3 spans 11 residues. Germline-derived CDR1 and CDR2 are DFQATT and SNEGSKA (reference sequence). The CDR3 spells CSAGPGNTIYF. The CDR3 region has the DNA TGCAGTGCGGGTCCTGGAAACACCATATATTTT.

The count of this clone is one. A read error may produce the germline difference seen at one junction end. The genes are TRBV7-7 and TRBJ2-2; TRBD2 agrees at 9 bases. CDR3 size: 16 residues. From germline, CDR1 is SSHAT and CDR2 FNYEAQ (reference sequence). As DNA, the CDR3 is TGTGCTAGCAGCTTAGTGGCTAGCGGGGTAGCCGGGGAGCTGTTTTTT. Translation: CASSLVASGVAGELFF.

The CDR3 DNA reads as TGTGCCAGCAGCTTTCCGACAGACAATGAGCAGTTCTTC. It yields the protein CASSFPTDNEQFF. The chain recombines TRBV13 with TRBJ2-1; weak D call: TRBD1 (5 bases). Germline loops: CDR1 PRHDT, CDR2 FYEKMQ (reference sequence). Trimming took off 3 bases at V and 5 bases at J, with 8 bases between the two ends. CDR3 size: 13 residues.

This clone has at least ten counts. The rearrangement links TRBV21-1 to TRBJ1-3; TRBD1, the table's D call, lacks a check against the DNA. TRBV21-1 is deemed a pseudogene. This CDR3 comprises 17 residues. In nucleotides, the CDR3 is TGTGCCAGCAGCAACCGATCCAGGGGTATTTCTGGAAACACCATATATTTT. Amino acids: CASSNRSRGISGNTIYF.

The CDR3 is CASSPPGQGETQYF. The CDR3, as DNA: TGTGCCAGCTCACCACCGGGGCAGGGGGAGACCCAGTACTTC. This chain joins TRBV18 and TRBJ2-5; the D gene is possibly TRBD1 (6 bases). V gave up 0 bases and J gave up 5 bases, with 10 bases separating them. The CDR3 is made up of 14 amino acids. Per the germline V gene, CDR1 is KGHSH and CDR2 is LQKENI.